The 28 T cell receptor beta chains below come from one sample, sequenced in a study of chemoradiotherapy in HPV16-positive cancers. Some clones are missing from TCRdb's copy, which holds only in-frame ones; the method was immunoSEQ multiplex PCR. The profile shows 9,000 to 13,000 clones, approximately 93% of them singletons. The source material was blood, sampled from a patient who underwent chemoradiotherapy. The receptor set was obtained from a human donor with HPV-associated anogenital cancer.

The rearrangement joins TRBV4-3 to TRBJ1-2; D is ambiguous. Germline V gene sequence: CDR1 LGHNA, CDR2 YSLEER. V was pared by 1 base and J by 4 bases, with 16 bases between. The CDR3 is made up of 16 amino acids. The CDR3 protein is CASSQVGEGLGYGYTF. The CDR3 region has the DNA TGCGCCAGCAGCCAAGTTGGCGAGGGTTTAGGCTATGGCTACACCTTC.

The V call is TRBV2, the J call TRBJ2-1; 11 positions match TRBD2. Per germline, CDR1 SNHLY and CDR2 FYNNEI. V lost 7 bases and J lost 3; bases outside the gene matches: 5. This CDR3 comprises 15 residues. CDR3 coding DNA: TGTGCCAGCACAACTAGCGGGGGTTTCTACAATGAGCAGTTCTTC. Its translation is CASTTSGGFYNEQFF.

V gene TRBV27 combines with J gene TRBJ2-3, with a tentative D call TRBD1 (6 bases). The V end lost 3 bases, the J end lost 3 bases, and 13 bases lay between the germline ends. The CDR3 loop spans 15 amino acids. Germline values: CDR1 MNHEY, CDR2 SMNVEV (reference sequence). As DNA, the CDR3 is TGTGCCAGCAGTTTGCAGGGGATCGCAACAGATACGCAGTATTTT. It codes for CASSLQGIATDTQYF.

The rearrangement links TRBV30 to TRBJ2-5; D not resolved. Trimming cost V 4 bases and J 4 bases, with 7 bases left between them. CDR3 length equals 11 residues. Germline values: CDR1 GTSNPN, CDR2 SVGIG (reference sequence). The chain's CDR3 is CAWITGETQYF. The CDR3 bases are TGTGCCTGGATAACGGGAGAGACCCAGTACTTC. The full variable domain, rest sourced from reference TRBV30 and TRBJ2-5, is SQTIHQWPATLVQPVGSPLSLECTVEGTSNPNLYWYRQAAGRGLQLLFYSVGIGQISSEVPQNLSASRPQDRQFILSSKKLLLSDSGFYLCAWITGETQYFGPGTRLLVL.

This chain connects TRBV5-4 to TRBJ1-1; 7 bases align to TRBD1. The V segment lost 4 bases and the J segment 9 bases; nucleotides outside the gene matches: 12. The germline CDR1 and CDR2 sequences are SGHNT and YYREEE (reference sequence). There are 14 residues in the CDR3. The CDR3 DNA reads TGTGCCAGCAGCCGGATTACAGGGGTGACTAAAGCTTTCTTT. Translated, it gives CASSRITGVTKAFF. Looking up the rest from reference TRBV5-4 and TRBJ1-1 gives the full variable domain: ETGVTQSPTHLIKTRGQQVTLRCSSQSGHNTVSWYQQALGQGPQFIFQYYREEENGRGNFPPRFSGLQFPNYSSELNVNALELDDSALYLCASSRITGVTKAFFGQGTRLTVV.

This rearrangement joins TRBV28 to TRBJ1-5; unclear D gene. CDR1 and CDR2 from the germline V gene are MDHEN and SYDVKM. This CDR3 has 15 residues. V was trimmed by 4 bases and J by 1 base, leaving 11 bases between them. The CDR3 loop is CASSYSDGSNQPQHF. The CDR3 DNA reads as TGTGCCAGCAGTTACTCGGATGGGAGCAATCAGCCCCAGCATTTT.

This chain connects TRBV2 to TRBJ2-5; 8 nucleotides match TRBD1. The CDR3 has 15 residues. Germline V gene sequence: CDR1 SNHLY, CDR2 FYNNEI. The V and J ends lost 5 bases and 1 base, in that order; junction bases with no gene match: 6. DNA for the CDR3: TGTGCCAGCAGTCCCCGCAGGGGGCCCCAAGAGACCCAGTACTTC. Protein sequence: CASSPRRGPQETQYF.

The rearrangement joins TRBV18 to TRBJ2-7; maybe TRBD2 (7 bases). V dropped 3 bases and J dropped 5 bases, with 20 bases sitting between them. CDR1 is KGHSH, CDR2 LQKENI, per germline. This CDR3 has 16 amino acids. CDR3 in amino acids: CASSPFGGARSNEQYF. CDR3 bases: TGTGCCAGCTCACCTTTTGGGGGGGCGAGGTCAAACGAGCAGTACTTC.

The J gene is TRBJ1-1, the V gene TRBV12-5; 7 nucleotides agree with TRBD1. This CDR3 spans 16 amino acids. Trimming took 1 base from V and 3 from J; bases not matched to a gene: 8. Germline values: CDR1 LGHNT, CDR2 FRNRAP. The CDR3 protein is CASGLGRYRGDTEAFF. The CDR3 DNA sequence: TGTGCTAGTGGTTTGGGACGATACAGGGGTGACACTGAAGCTTTCTTT.

This clone was observed once. This rearrangement joins TRBV5-6 to TRBJ1-2; 7 nucleotides align to TRBD1. Germline-derived CDR1 and CDR2 are SGHDT and YYEEEE. V dropped 2 bases and J dropped 3; count of bases not matched to a gene: 7. CDR3 length: 15 residues. CDR3 residues: CASSFSRGQYYGYTF. DNA of the CDR3: TGTGCCAGCAGCTTTTCGAGGGGACAGTACTATGGCTACACCTTC.

The CDR3 nucleotides are TGTGCCAGCATCCTAGCGGGGGGGCCCGGAAAGACCCAGTACTTC. Translation: CASILAGGPGKTQYF. The genes are TRBV6-1 and TRBJ2-5, with TRBD2 matching 12 bases. The CDR3 has 15 residues. The V gene end was trimmed by 7 bases and the J gene end by 6 bases; junction bases not matched to a gene: 9. CDR1 and CDR2 (germline): MNHNS, SASEGT.

This chain connects TRBV6-1 to TRBJ2-7, with D maybe TRBD2 (5 bases). The CDR3 totals 14 residues. Germline CDR1 and CDR2: MNHNS and SASEGT. V shed 3 bases and J shed 6 bases, with 15 bases lying between them. CDR3 region: CASSERPPGSEQYF. DNA of the CDR3: TGTGCCAGCAGTGAGAGGCCGCCTGGGAGCGAGCAGTACTTC.

V usage is TRBV7-2 and J usage is TRBJ1-6; D gene uncertain. Germline assignment: CDR1 SGHTA and CDR2 FQGNSA. CDR3 length: 16 amino acids. V shed 4 bases and J shed 0 bases, with 10 bases lying between them. DNA for the CDR3: TGTGCCAGCAGCTCACAGACCCGCTCCTATAATTCACCCCTCCACTTT. This encodes CASSSQTRSYNSPLHF.

The J gene is TRBJ1-3, the V gene TRBV5-1, with 9 bases that match TRBD1. CDR3 length: 18 residues. The germline CDR1 and CDR2 sequences are SGHRS and YFSETQ. The J segment lost 4 bases and the V segment lost 4 bases, leaving 15 bases of the junction unmatched. CDR3: CASSPRRTGDAAGNTIYF. CDR3 DNA: TGCGCCAGCAGCCCTAGACGGACAGGGGATGCGGCCGGAAACACCATATATTTT.

The rearrangement joins TRBV21-1 to TRBJ2-1; no check of the table's D call, TRBD1, against the DNA was made. TRBV21-1 is annotated as a pseudogene. The CDR3 length is 16 residues. The CDR3 region is CASSKPGQGAHNEQFF. In nucleotides, the CDR3 is TGTGCCAGCAGCAAACCGGGGCAGGGGGCCCACAATGAGCAGTTCTTC.

The chain combines TRBV6-6 with TRBJ2-3, with 7 bases that match TRBD1. The CDR3 spans 14 residues. The V gene's germline CDR1 is MNHNY and CDR2 SVGAGI (reference sequence). Unmatched junction bases numbered 3, after V lost 5 bases and J lost 1 base. The CDR3 bases are TGTGCCAGCAGTCGTGGGACAGGCACAGATACGCAGTATTTT. Amino acid sequence: CASSRGTGTDTQYF.

The chain uses TRBV5-1 and TRBJ2-2, with D hard to call. Germline V gene lookup returns CDR1 SGHRS and CDR2 YFSETQ. V lost 4 bases, J lost 0 bases, and 1 base lay in between. This CDR3 has 12 residues. CDR3 protein: CASSANTGELFF. The CDR3 DNA reads as TGCGCCAGCAGCGCGAACACCGGGGAGCTGTTTTTT.

This chain connects TRBV21-1 to TRBJ1-2. TRBV21-1 is assigned pseudogene status. The CDR3 totals 14 residues. The CDR3 protein is CASSKEAHLYGYTF. DNA of the CDR3: TGTGCCAGCAGCAAAGAAGCCCACCTCTATGGCTACACCTTC.

The CDR3 loop reads CASSLGDTNSYEQYF. The CDR3 nucleotides read TGTGCCAGCAGCTTAGGAGACACCAACTCCTACGAGCAGTACTTC. The V call is TRBV11-3, the J call TRBJ2-7; D is uncertain. CDR3 size: 15 residues. CDR1 and CDR2 from the germline V gene are SGHNT and YENEEA. Trimming shortened V by 1 base and J by 0 bases, and 10 bases separated the two germline ends.

The gene calls are TRBV18 and TRBJ2-7, with a weak D call TRBD1 (5 bases). Trimming cost V 5 bases and J 3 bases, with 17 bases left between them. Germline assignment: CDR1 KGHSH and CDR2 LQKENI. CDR3 size: 15 residues. CDR3 in amino acids: CASSTRSRQSYEQYF. The CDR3 DNA reads TGTGCCAGCTCAACGAGGTCGAGACAGAGCTACGAGCAGTACTTC.

The rearrangement uses TRBV13 and TRBJ1-1; D unclear. V lost 5 bases and J 0 bases, leaving 10 bases between the germline ends. Germline CDR1 is PRHDT and CDR2 is FYEKMQ (reference sequence). CDR3 length: 14 amino acids. The CDR3 is CASSATGVNTEAFF. CDR3 bases: TGTGCCAGCAGCGCCACTGGGGTGAACACTGAAGCTTTCTTT.

This chain uses TRBV5-5 with TRBJ1-4; tentative D call: TRBD1 (6 bases). Germline V CDR1 and CDR2: SGHKS, YYEKEE (reference sequence). V was shortened by 5 bases and J by 4 bases, with 12 bases between the two germline ends. The CDR3 consists of 14 residues. The DNA for the CDR3 is TGTGCCAGCAGAAGGGGGATTGGTAATGAAAAACTGTTTTTT. Its protein is CASRRGIGNEKLFF.

This clone has just one count. The CDR3 loop reads CASSSFDRGYTGELFF. The CDR3 DNA sequence: TGTGCCAGCAGCTCTTTCGACAGGGGGTACACCGGGGAGCTGTTTTTT. This chain joins TRBV9 and TRBJ2-2, with 9 bases identical to TRBD1. CDR1 SGDLS and CDR2 YYNGEE come from the germline V gene. This CDR3 region has 16 residues. V shed 4 bases and J 3 bases; nucleotides not matched to a gene: 7. Supplemented by reference TRBV9 and TRBJ2-2, the full variable domain reads DSGVTQTPKHLITATGQRVTLRCSPRSGDLSVYWYQQSLDQGLQFLIQYYNGEERAKGNILERFSAQQFPDLHSELNLSSLELGDSALYFCASSSFDRGYTGELFFGEGSRLTVL.

V gene TRBV4-2 combines with J gene TRBJ2-1; TRBD1 aligns across 10 bases. Trimming cost V 3 bases and J 4 bases; bases outside gene matches: 6. This CDR3 has 16 amino acids. Germline assignment: CDR1 LGHNA and CDR2 YNFKEQ. DNA for the CDR3: TGTGCCAGCAGCCAGGCCGGGACAGGGGATTACAATGAGCAGTTCTTC. Protein product: CASSQAGTGDYNEQFF.

The gene calls are TRBV11-3 and TRBJ2-2; D gene unclear. Germline assignment: CDR1 SGHNT and CDR2 YENEEA. V was cut by 3 bases and J by 0 bases, with 8 bases left in between. This CDR3 has 15 amino acids. The DNA of the CDR3 is TGTGCCAGCAGCTTGGCCAGTTCGAACACCGGGGAGCTGTTTTTT. Translation gives CASSLASSNTGELFF.

This chain links TRBV5-1 with TRBJ2-1; D gene uncertain. With 1 base removed from V and 4 bases from J, the gap between germline ends came to 3 bases. This CDR3 has 12 amino acids. Germline CDR1 and CDR2: SGHRS and YFSETQ. The CDR3 DNA is TGCGCCAGCAGCTTGTTTTACAATGAGCAGTTCTTC. Protein product: CASSLFYNEQFF.

This clone was counted only a few times. The rearrangement links TRBV2 to TRBJ1-2; 10 bases map to TRBD1. V lost 5 bases, J lost 1 base, and 1 base stayed unmatched. The CDR3 totals 14 residues. The germline V gene has CDR1 SNHLY and CDR2 FYNNEI. CDR3 bases: TGTGCCAGCAGTCGGGACAGGGGTAACTATGGCTACACCTTC. Residues: CASSRDRGNYGYTF. Full variable domain (rest looked up from reference TRBV2 and TRBJ1-2): EPEVTQTPSHQVTQMGQEVILRCVPISNHLYFYWYRQILGQKVEFLVSFYNNEISEKSEIFDDQFSVERPDGSNFTLKIRSTKLEDSAMYFCASSRDRGNYGYTFGSGTRLTVV.

The J gene is TRBJ2-5, the V gene TRBV4-3; D unclear. The J call may be faulty, since TRBJ2-7 better matches the DNA end. Germline CDR1 LGHNA, CDR2 YSLEER. The CDR3 contains 12 residues. DNA for the CDR3: TGCGCCAGCAGCCAAGACGGACACGAGCAGTACTTC. Amino acid sequence: CASSQDGHEQYF.